The subject of this entry is one TCR beta chain. It lacks a known antigen. Base qualities are not recorded, but no much larger clone differs from it by a single base. The sample comes from a study of CD8 T cells in ankylosing spondylitis (dated by TCRdb to about 2017). Regarding the study in general: The study profiled T cell receptor beta repertoires in healthy donors and ankylosing spondylitis patients to find disease-linked TCR variants. The whole study cohort included over a hundred healthy donors and 20 to 25 ankylosing spondylitis patients. Peripheral blood samples were taken, and synovial fluid was additionally collected from ankylosing spondylitis patients.

The research as a whole found: Some motif variants were previously reported in synovial fluid and blood of reactive arthritis patients, suggesting common disease-initiation mechanisms. The disease-linked clones were reported to be significantly enriched in matched synovial fluid samples from ankylosing spondylitis patients. The disease-linked clones showed a CD8+ phenotype and occurred at relatively low frequencies in peripheral blood. Blood from ankylosing spondylitis patients appeared to be characterized by a TCR beta motif composed of about eight highly homologous amino acid variants.

Measured from the cysteine to the phenylalanine, the CDR3 is 17 residues long. Only the CDR3 portion is preserved as DNA: 51 bases, with reading frame beginning at the first base. The germline V gene provides CDR1 LGHNA and CDR2 YSLEER. V sheds 1 base and J sheds 1 base, leaving 11 bases between their ends. The reads were generated on an Illumina HiSeq 2500. Quantitative 5'-RACE with molecular barcodes was the method used to prepare the TCR beta libraries. The authors processed their data as follows. A new computational method, built on a probabilistic model of VDJ rearrangement, was used to identify disease-linked TCR variants. Starting from the raw public reads, TCRdb applied fastp trimming at Q25, assembled clones with MiXCR and retained in-frame beta chains. Rows are unified per CDR3 protein, each entry keeping the most common DNA and genes. The V and J calls were determined by TCRdb, not by the authors. The sample table records hundreds of thousands of distinct CDR3 sequences; about an eighth of these occur just once. The ten most abundant clones make up just over 0.5% of the sample.

The source material was blood, either unsorted or a sorted T cell fraction (not recorded which). The TCR originated in a male donor with ankylosing spondylitis. The rearrangement combines TRBV4-3 with TRBJ1-6, and TRBD1 may be the D gene, going by 5 matching bases. Here the CDR3 is given as CASSQGIQGSYNSPLHF. The base sequence is TGCGCCAGCAGCCAAGGAATTCAGGGTTCCTATAATTCACCCCTCCACTTT.